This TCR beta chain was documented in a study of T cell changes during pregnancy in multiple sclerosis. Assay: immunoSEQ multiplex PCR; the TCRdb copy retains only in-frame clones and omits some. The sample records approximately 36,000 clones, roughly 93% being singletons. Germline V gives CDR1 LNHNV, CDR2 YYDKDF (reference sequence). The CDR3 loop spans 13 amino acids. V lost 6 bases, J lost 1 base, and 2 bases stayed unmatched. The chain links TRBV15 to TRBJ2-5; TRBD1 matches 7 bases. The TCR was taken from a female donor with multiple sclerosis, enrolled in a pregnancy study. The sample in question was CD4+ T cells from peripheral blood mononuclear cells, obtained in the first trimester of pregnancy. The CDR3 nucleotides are TGTGCCACCAGACAGGGGACCCAAGAGACCCAGTACTTC. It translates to CATRQGTQETQYF.